This TCR beta chain was documented in a study of blood T cells in healthy people across ages. A remark on this clonotype: What it binds is unknown.

It was with a sample-barcoded 5' primer and a J-beta primer mix that a second PCR of roughly 7 to 11 cycles was run. TCRdb called the 5' RACE reads again in MiXCR, with one record for every CDR3 protein. The data contain about 800,000 distinct CDR3 sequences, nearly 60% of them singletons. V shed 4 bases and J shed 4 bases, with 10 bases lying between them. This CDR3 is built from 13 residues. Germline values: CDR1 WNHNN, CDR2 SYGVQD (reference sequence). Study-wide results and limits: Roughly linear age-related decline in beta diversity appeared, significant by age roughly 40.

Researchers isolated at least 6 million PBMCs per sample. The rearrangement uses TRBV10-1 and TRBJ2-5, with D perhaps matching TRBD2 (5 bases). Sequencing input: blood. This receptor was taken from a man between 25 and 39 years old in good health. The CDR3 region is CASSVGSAETQYF. CDR3 sequence (DNA): TGCGCCAGCAGTGTCGGTAGCGCAGAGACCCAGTACTTC.